The 24 T cell receptor beta chains below come from one sample, sequenced in a study of control samples from healthy donors and cancer patients. This table comes from immunoSEQ multiplex PCR, and its TCRdb copy is limited to in-frame clones, with some not included. This repertoire shows 200,000 to 250,000 clones, over 90% found once; its top ten account for about 1.6%. The sample comprised blood. The source of these receptors is a man in his fifties in good health.

The CDR3, as DNA: TGCAGCGTCCAAAGAGCGGGGGAGGCTTTCTTT. It yields the protein CSVQRAGEAFF. J is TRBJ1-1 and V is TRBV29-1, with D possibly matching TRBD1 (5 bases). The ends were cut back, 6 bases at V and 11 bases at J, with 16 bases in the middle. Germline values: CDR1 SQVTM, CDR2 ANQGSEA. The CDR3 extends over 11 amino acids.

This sequence joins TRBV11-2 and TRBJ1-5; D is possibly TRBD1 (6 bases). V was clipped by 1 base and J by 11 bases, with 15 bases between them. The V gene's germline CDR1 is SGHAT and CDR2 FQNNGV. CDR3 size: 14 residues. For the CDR3, the DNA is TGTGCCAGCAGCTTAGTACGGGGGGGGCGGACCCAGCATTTT. Amino acids: CASSLVRGGRTQHF.

The chain links TRBV18 to TRBJ1-1, with D unresolved. The germline V and J ends were trimmed by 2 bases and 1 base, with 8 bases remaining between them. This CDR3 spans 14 amino acids. Germline CDR1 and CDR2: KGHSH and LQKENI. The CDR3 nucleotides are TGTGCCAGCTCACCATCACCGAGGAACACTGAAGCTTTCTTT. It specifies CASSPSPRNTEAFF.

The rearrangement uses TRBV9 and TRBJ1-4; D might be TRBD1 (5 bases). In germline, CDR1 is SGDLS, CDR2 YYNGEE. The CDR3 is 16 amino acids. Deletions cut 1 base from V and 5 bases from J, with 15 bases between. The CDR3 spells CASSVIFGPGNEKLFF. The CDR3 DNA is TGTGCCAGCAGCGTAATATTTGGTCCAGGGAATGAAAAACTGTTTTTT.

The chain employs TRBV4-3 and TRBJ2-2, with TRBD1 matching over 8 bases. CDR1 is LGHNA, CDR2 YSLEER, per germline. This CDR3 is 14 amino acids long. V lost 4 bases to trimming and J lost 7 bases; unmatched junction nucleotides: 5. CDR3 nucleotides: TGCGCCAGCAGCCGGGACAGGTTGTTCGGGGAGCTGTTTTTT. Its translation: CASSRDRLFGELFF.

The chain joins TRBV7-9 to TRBJ2-5, with D perhaps given as TRBD1 or TRBD2 (6 bases each). V was shortened by 2 bases and J by 4 bases, with 14 bases between the two germline ends. There are 15 residues in the CDR3. The germline V gene has CDR1 SEHNR and CDR2 FQNEAQ (reference sequence). The CDR3 coding sequence is TGTGCCAGCAGCTTAAGGGGGGCCGGCGCAGAGACCCAGTACTTC. As protein: CASSLRGAGAETQYF. The full variable domain, rest sourced from reference TRBV7-9 and TRBJ2-5, is DTGVSQNPRHKITKRGQNVTFRCDPISEHNRLYWYRQTLGQGPEFLTYFQNEAQLEKSRLLSDRFSAERPKGSFSTLEIQRTEQGDSAMYLCASSLRGAGAETQYFGPGTRLLVL.

The V and J genes are TRBV6-5 and TRBJ2-2; D uncertain. The V gene's germline CDR1 is MNHEY and CDR2 SVGAGI. The CDR3 length is 13 residues. V lost 1 base to trimming and J lost 7 bases, with 7 bases between them. The CDR3 protein is CASSYFTDGELFF. In DNA form, the CDR3 reads TGTGCCAGCAGTTACTTCACCGACGGGGAGCTGTTTTTT.

The V and J genes are TRBV19 and TRBJ1-5; D not certain. V was pared by 3 bases and J by 1 base, with 13 bases between. Germline CDR1 and CDR2: LNHDA and SQIVND (reference sequence). This CDR3 contains 16 residues. CDR3 sequence: CASSIGIQSSNQPQHF. For the CDR3, the DNA is TGTGCCAGTAGTATCGGGATACAGTCCAGCAATCAGCCCCAGCATTTT.

The V call is TRBV11-2, the J call TRBJ1-2, with TRBD1 matching over 9 bases. The V gene's germline CDR1 is SGHAT and CDR2 FQNNGV. The V and J ends lost 3 bases and 8 bases, in that order; junction bases with no gene match: 7. This CDR3 is built from 14 residues. The CDR3 here is CASSFTNRGRGYTF. CDR3 nucleotide sequence: TGTGCCAGCAGCTTTACGAACAGGGGGCGCGGCTACACCTTC. The full variable domain, its missing parts supplied by reference TRBV11-2 and TRBJ1-2, is EAGVAQSPRYKIIEKRQSVAFWCNPISGHATLYWYQQILGQGPKLLIQFQNNGVVDDSQLPKDRFSAERLKGVDSTLKIQPAKLEDSAVYLCASSFTNRGRGYTFGSGTRLTVV.

This clone was seen a handful of times. The CDR3 DNA reads TGTGCCATCGCCCTAGCGGGGGCCCAAGAGACCCAGTACTTC. Translating it yields CAIALAGAQETQYF. The V gene is TRBV10-3, the J gene TRBJ2-5; TRBD2 agrees at 10 bases. Germline V gene sequence: CDR1 ENHRY, CDR2 SYGVKD. The CDR3 loop spans 14 amino acids. With 8 bases clipped from V and 1 base from J, the junction kept 4 bases outside the gene matches.

This clone was detected a few times. The chain carries TRBV4-1 and TRBJ2-1, with TRBD1 as a possible D gene (6 bases). The CDR3 sequence is 17 residues long. The V gene lost 1 base and the J gene lost 2 bases, with 15 bases spanning the gap. CDR1 and CDR2 (germline): MGHRA, YSYEKL. In DNA, the CDR3 is TGCGCCAGCAGCCAAGTAATCCTCGCAGGGGCCTACAATGAGCAGTTCTTC. It codes for CASSQVILAGAYNEQFF.

The rearrangement joins TRBV3-1 (or the pseudogene TRBV3-2) to TRBJ1-5, with no clear D. CDR3 size: 17 residues. The V and J ends lost 0 bases and 0 bases respectively, with 12 bases between them. The germline CDR1 and CDR2 sequences are LGHDT and YNNKEL (reference sequence). Here the CDR3 DNA reads TGTGCCAGCAGCCAAGAGAACACGGACCTTAGCAATCAGCCCCAGCATTTT. It translates to CASSQENTDLSNQPQHF.

The V call is TRBV7-2, the J call TRBJ1-2; D not certain. The CDR3 consists of 17 residues. The V gene lost 2 bases and the J gene lost 8 bases, with 24 bases spanning the gap. Germline assignment: CDR1 SGHTA and CDR2 FQGNSA. CDR3 in amino acids: CASSLFLNGQAARGYTF. The CDR3 DNA reads as TGTGCCAGCAGCTTATTCCTTAATGGGCAGGCCGCTCGGGGCTACACCTTC. Supplemented by reference TRBV7-2 and TRBJ1-2, the full variable domain reads GAGVSQSPSNKVTEKGKDVELRCDPISGHTALYWYRQSLGQGLEFLIYFQGNSAPDKSGLPSDRFSAERTGGSVSTLTIQRTQQEDSAVYLCASSLFLNGQAARGYTFGSGTRLTVV.

The chain recombines TRBV7-8 with TRBJ1-1; D gene uncertain. Germline-derived CDR1 and CDR2 are SGHVS and FQNEAQ. The CDR3 has 13 residues. V lost 6 bases, J lost 5 bases, and 13 bases lay in between. Written as DNA, the CDR3 is TGTGCCAGCAGTCAAACCGCGAAAACTGAAGCTTTCTTT. Its protein product is CASSQTAKTEAFF.

The rearrangement uses TRBV10-2 and TRBJ2-7; tentative D call: TRBD1 (6 bases). The CDR3 length is 13 residues. V was clipped by 10 bases and J by 4 bases, with 17 bases between them. Germline V lookup: CDR1 WSHSY, CDR2 SAAADI. Here the CDR3 DNA reads TGCGCCACCTCCAGGGGCCAAACTTACGAGCAGTACGTC. Translating gives CATSRGQTYEQYV.

This sequence joins TRBV18 and TRBJ2-3; 9 nucleotides align to TRBD1. CDR1 is KGHSH, CDR2 LQKENI, per germline. The CDR3 covers 18 residues. V was pared by 8 bases and J by 10 bases, with 25 bases of the junction left unmatched. CDR3 protein: CASALLEAGTGSDLAQYF. The CDR3 DNA reads as TGTGCCAGCGCGCTCCTTGAGGCCGGGACAGGGAGTGACCTGGCGCAGTATTTT.

The chain couples TRBV4-1 to TRBJ2-1; 9 nucleotides agree with TRBD2. The CDR3 spans 15 residues. Germline assignment: CDR1 MGHRA and CDR2 YSYEKL. J lost 1 base, V lost 3 bases, and 1 base had no gene match. CDR3 nucleotide sequence: TGCGCCAGCAGCCAGACTAGCGGTTCCTACAATGAGCAGTTCTTC. It encodes CASSQTSGSYNEQFF.

The rearrangement links TRBV5-1 to TRBJ2-2; no firm D call. This CDR3 has 14 amino acids. CDR1 is SGHRS, CDR2 YFSETQ, per germline. V lost 1 base, J lost 0 bases, and 4 bases lay in between. DNA for the CDR3: TGCGCCAGCAGCTTGAGTCCGAACACCGGGGAGCTGTTTTTT. This translates into CASSLSPNTGELFF.

This sequence joins TRBV4-3 and TRBJ2-1; 8 bases match TRBD2. V was clipped by 1 base and J by 12 bases; unmatched bases: 17. Per the germline V gene, CDR1 is LGHNA and CDR2 is YSLEER. CDR3 length equals 17 residues. The CDR3 region is CASSQVVPSGGPNRQFF. The DNA of the CDR3 is TGCGCCAGCAGCCAAGTGGTTCCCAGCGGGGGCCCCAACCGGCAGTTCTTC.

This clone was counted once. This chain links TRBV3-1 (or the pseudogene TRBV3-2) with TRBJ2-1; D is perhaps TRBD1 (5 bases). Germline CDR1 and CDR2: LGHDT and YNNKEL (reference sequence). This CDR3 is 14 amino acids long. Trimming took 3 bases from V and 3 from J, leaving 9 bases between them. CDR3 sequence reads: CASSHGHIYNEQFF. The DNA for the CDR3 is TGTGCCAGCAGCCACGGACACATCTACAATGAGCAGTTCTTC.

This chain joins TRBV18 and TRBJ1-2; possible D gene TRBD1, 5 bases. CDR1 is KGHSH, CDR2 LQKENI, per germline. The CDR3 is made up of 14 amino acids. V was cut by 5 bases and J by 6 bases, with 16 bases left in between. The CDR3 spells CASSVPGPADGYTF. As DNA, the CDR3 is TGTGCCAGCTCAGTACCGGGACCGGCTGATGGCTACACCTTC.

The J gene is TRBJ2-3, the V gene TRBV4-1; possibly TRBD2 for D (6 bases). This CDR3 comprises 16 residues. Germline V CDR1 and CDR2: MGHRA, YSYEKL. V lost 1 base to trimming and J lost 0 bases, with 11 bases between them. The CDR3 reads CASSQVAGPSTDTQYF. As DNA, the CDR3 is TGCGCCAGCAGCCAAGTGGCGGGGCCTAGCACAGATACGCAGTATTTT.

The gene calls are TRBV6-5 and TRBJ1-6; D possibly corresponds to TRBD1 (5 bases). Looked up from germline, CDR1 is MNHEY and CDR2 is SVGAGI. This CDR3 region has 15 residues. Trimming cost V 0 bases and J 9 bases, with 12 bases left between them. The CDR3 loop reads CASSYSGPGISPLHF. In nucleotides, the CDR3 is TGTGCCAGCAGTTACTCGGGGCCAGGCATTTCACCCCTCCACTTT.

This chain uses TRBV19 with TRBJ2-2; D unclear. Germline V gene data show CDR1 as LNHDA and CDR2 as SQIVND (reference sequence). V was clipped by 9 bases and J by 1 base, with 9 bases between them. This CDR3 is 13 amino acids long. The chain's CDR3 is CASRLGNTGELFF. The CDR3, as DNA: TGTGCCAGCCGATTGGGGAACACCGGGGAGCTGTTTTTT. Variable domain in full (rest from reference TRBV19 and TRBJ2-2): DGGITQSPKYLFRKEGQNVTLSCEQNLNHDAMYWYRQDPGQGLRLIYYSQIVNDFQKGDIAEGYSVSREKKESFPLTVTSAQKNPTAFYLCASRLGNTGELFFGEGSRLTVL.